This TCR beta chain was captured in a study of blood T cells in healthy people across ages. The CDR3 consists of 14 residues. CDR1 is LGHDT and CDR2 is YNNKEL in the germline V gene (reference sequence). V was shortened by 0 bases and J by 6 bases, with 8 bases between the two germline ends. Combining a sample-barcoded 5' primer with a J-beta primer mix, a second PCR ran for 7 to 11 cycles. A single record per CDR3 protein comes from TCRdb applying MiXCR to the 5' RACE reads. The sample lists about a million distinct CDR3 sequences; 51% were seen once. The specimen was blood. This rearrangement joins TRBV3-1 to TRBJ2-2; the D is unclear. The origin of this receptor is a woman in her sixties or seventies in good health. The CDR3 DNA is TGTGCCAGCAGCCAAGACTTGGCAGCCGGGGAGCTGTTTTTT. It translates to CASSQDLAAGELFF.